The entry that follows covers one T cell receptor beta chain sequence. Its matching antigen is unknown. TCRdb keeps only in-frame clones here, not all; method: immunoSEQ multiplex PCR. The profile covers more than 7,000 clones, with around 85% appearing a single time and about 30% taken by the ten largest. This specimen comes from a study of T cell clonotyping in hematopoietic cell transplantation. The germline V gene encodes CDR1 SNHLY and CDR2 FYNNEI. Trimming pared 4 bases from V and 5 bases from J, leaving 14 bases between. The CDR3 is 14 amino acids. Study-wide findings and caveats: Higher Inverse Simpson Index values in graft donor and pretransplant recipient predicted broader posttransplant TCR diversity. Recipient TCR diversity dropped after transplant; expanded clonotypes rose from day 30 to 180.

Sequences were derived from PBMCs, sampled 180 days after allogeneic stem cell transplant. The TCR was taken from a female patient aged 30-39 years who had an allogeneic stem cell transplant, so the T cells may come from the graft donor. Some clones in this sample may be carry-over from other donors' samples. This chain uses TRBV2 with TRBJ1-1; no definite D call. The CDR3 region is CASSVLRVGTEAFF. In DNA, the CDR3 is TGTGCCAGCAGTGTATTAAGGGTTGGTACTGAAGCTTTCTTT.